This T cell receptor beta chain was obtained from a study of blood T cell repertoires in COVID-19. Study overall: The United States, Italy and Spain provided the acute and convalescent COVID-19 samples. The cDNA or gDNA used as material had been derived from T cells, B-cell-depleted T cells, or PBMCs.

As originally analysed: By means of reference gene primer amplification, nucleated cell counts were estimated. Profiling relied on immunoSEQ multiplex PCR, and the TCRdb table lists in-frame clones only, not all of them. The V and J calls and clone size come from that table; D and trimming were worked out from the DNA. The table has some 45,000 clones, 82% seen once. The germline V gene has CDR1 ENHRY and CDR2 SYGVKD. Deletions cut 3 bases from V and 8 bases from J, with 13 bases between. This CDR3 comprises 14 residues. The sequencing sample was made of peripheral blood. The receptor comes from an older woman with acute or convalescent COVID-19. The chain uses TRBV10-3 and TRBJ1-4, with D unclear. The CDR3 protein is CAISDSGLGEKLFF. The CDR3 coding sequence is TGTGCCATCAGTGATTCGGGGTTGGGGGAAAAACTGTTTTTT.